This T cell receptor (beta chain) was captured by sequencing in a study of blood T cell repertoires in COVID-19. Study context: Samples came from the United States, Italy and Spain, spanning acute and convalescent COVID-19.

The data were produced by immunoSEQ multiplex PCR, yet TCRdb's version contains in-frame clones alone and is incomplete. The sample contains 70,000 or so clones, about 89% of which appear only once. Germline V gives CDR1 KGHDR, CDR2 SFDVKD. V was clipped by 2 bases and J by 8 bases, with 6 bases between them. This CDR3 is 12 amino acids long. The chain couples TRBV24-1 to TRBJ1-3; D is unclear. Sequencing was carried out using peripheral blood. The clonotype originates from a man between 60 and 75 years old with acute or convalescent COVID-19. The CDR3 region has the DNA TGTGCCACCAGTGATTCCTTTCACACCATATATTTT. Residues: CATSDSFHTIYF.